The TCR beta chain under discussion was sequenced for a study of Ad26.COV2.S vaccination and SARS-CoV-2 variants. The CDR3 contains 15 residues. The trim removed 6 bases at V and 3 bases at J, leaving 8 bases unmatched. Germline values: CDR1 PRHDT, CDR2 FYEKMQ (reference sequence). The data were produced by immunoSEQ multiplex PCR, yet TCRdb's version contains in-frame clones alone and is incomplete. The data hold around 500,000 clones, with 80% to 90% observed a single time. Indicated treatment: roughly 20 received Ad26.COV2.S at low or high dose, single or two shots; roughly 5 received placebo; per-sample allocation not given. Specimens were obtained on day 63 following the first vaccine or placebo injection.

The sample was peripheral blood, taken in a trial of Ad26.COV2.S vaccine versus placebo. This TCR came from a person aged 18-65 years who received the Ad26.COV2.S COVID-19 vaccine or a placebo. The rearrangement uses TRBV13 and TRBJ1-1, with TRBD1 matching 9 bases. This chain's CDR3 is CASRTTGGADTEAFF. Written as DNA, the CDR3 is TGTGCCAGCAGAACAACAGGGGGCGCCGACACTGAAGCTTTCTTT.